These T cell receptor beta chains were read from a single sample in a study of beta chain features in type 1 diabetes. This table comes from immunoSEQ multiplex PCR, and its TCRdb copy is limited to in-frame clones, with some not included. The table shows about 270,000 clones, with roughly 14% occurring only once. Sequenced input: naive CD4+ T cells from blood. The receptors were gathered from a woman in her thirties or forties in good health. Each CDR3 is given with its conserved first and last residue. Each record gives: J gene, D gene, clone size, CDR3 length, V gene, CDR3 DNA, CDR3 protein. A D gene is named only where the DNA matches it firmly. Only part of the rows carry a size: once, few, many, or a class if the clone is expanded.

TRBJ1-2 | . | . | 17 | TRBV7-2 | TGTGCCAGCAGCTTACCGAAAGGAGCTCCAGCTAACTATGGCTACACCTTC | CASSLPKGAPANYGYTF
TRBJ2-7 | . | few | 15 | TRBV27 | TGTGCCAGCAGTAAACGGGGAGGTAGCTCCTACGAGCAGTACTTC | CASSKRGGSSYEQYF
TRBJ2-5 | TRBD2 | . | 14 | TRBV10-3 | TGTGCCATCAGTGACCAGGGAGGGTTGGAGACCCAGTACTTC | CAISDQGGLETQYF
TRBJ2-7 | TRBD2 | . | 14 | TRBV5-1 | TGCGCCAGCAGCTTGAGCCCTAGCGGCTACGAGCAGTACTTC | CASSLSPSGYEQYF
TRBJ1-2 | . | . | 15 | TRBV5-4 | TGTGCCACCCTGCCGGGGGGCGACTTGAACTATGGCTACACCTTC | CATLPGGDLNYGYTF
TRBJ2-1 | TRBD2 | . | 18 | TRBV6-7 | TGTGCCAGCAGTTCCCCCAACTTAGCGGGGGGGCCAGATAATGAGCAGTTCTTC | CASSSPNLAGGPDNEQFF
TRBJ1-4 | . | . | 14 | TRBV2 | TGTGCCAGCAGTGAAGGTTGGCAGGTTGAAAAACTGTTTTTT | CASSEGWQVEKLFF
TRBJ1-2 | TRBD1 | . | 16 | TRBV5-1 | TGCGCCAGCAGCCTCGCGTGGGACAGCTTCGACTATGGCTACACCTTC | CASSLAWDSFDYGYTF
TRBJ1-6 | . | . | 12 | TRBV18 | TGTGCCAGCTCACCCTCGAATTCACCCCTCCACTTT | CASSPSNSPLHF
TRBJ2-2 | . | . | 13 | TRBV14 | TGTGCCAGCAGCCGAGCCGCCCGGGGGGAGCTGTTTTTT | CASSRAARGELFF
TRBJ1-2 | TRBD1 | . | 12 | TRBV6-5 | TGTGCCAGCAGGGATATTGGGACAGTCTACACCTTC | CASRDIGTVYTF
TRBJ2-3 | TRBD1 | few | 15 | TRBV11-2 | TGTGCCAGCAGCCAGGGGGACAGGGGGGCAGATACGCAGTATTTT | CASSQGDRGADTQYF
TRBJ2-2 | TRBD1 | few | 16 | TRBV18 | TGTGCCAGCTCACCCCCCAATCCGACAGGGACCGGGGAGCTGTTTTTT | CASSPPNPTGTGELFF
TRBJ1-2 | TRBD1 | . | 16 | TRBV7-2 | TGTGCCAGCAGCTTAGCGTCGACAGGGTTAGTCTCTGGCTACACCTTC | CASSLASTGLVSGYTF
TRBJ2-7 | TRBD1 | few | 14 | TRBV7-2 | TGTGCCAGCAGCTTATTGATCCAGGGGGAAGAGCAGTACTTC | CASSLLIQGEEQYF
TRBJ1-1 | . | few | 17 | TRBV18 | TGTGCCAGCTCACCTCGACCCACGGACAGAGGGAGCTCTGAAGCTTTCTTT | CASSPRPTDRGSSEAFF
TRBJ1-5 | . | . | 14 | TRBV7-2 | TGTGCCAGCAGCCCGCGGACTGGCAATCAGCCCCAGCATTTT | CASSPRTGNQPQHF
TRBJ2-7 | . | few | 14 | TRBV5-1 | TGCGCCAGCAGCCGGTCGGGCGGGACCTACGAGCAGTACTTC | CASSRSGGTYEQYF
TRBJ1-5 | . | few | 14 | TRBV15 | TGTGCCACCAGCAGAGACTCTAGCAATCAGCCCCAGCATTTT | CATSRDSSNQPQHF
TRBJ1-2 | . | few | 15 | TRBV19 | TGTGCCAGTAGTATGATAACAGGGACGGACTATGGCTACACCTTC | CASSMITGTDYGYTF
TRBJ2-1 | TRBD1 | few | 15 | TRBV27 | TGTGCCAGCAGTACAGGGGATAGCTCCTACAATGAGCAGTTCTTC | CASSTGDSSYNEQFF
TRBJ1-1 | . | . | 14 | TRBV5-1 | TGCGCCAGCAGCTTTTTTCCCGTCTCGGGGGAAGCTTTCTTT | CASSFFPVSGEAFF
TRBJ2-1 | TRBD2 | few | 17 | TRBV9 | TGTGCCAGCAGCGTAGCTACGTTGGGGGGGGACTACAATGAGCAGTTCTTC | CASSVATLGGDYNEQFF
TRBJ1-5 | . | . | 14 | TRBV2 | TGTGCCAGCAGTGACCGGTATAGCAATCAGCCCCAGCATTTT | CASSDRYSNQPQHF
TRBJ2-7 | TRBD1 | few | 15 | TRBV6-5 | TGTGCCAGCAGGCGCCCTAGGGACAGGGTGGGCGAGCAGTACTTC | CASRRPRDRVGEQYF
TRBJ2-7 | TRBD2 | . | 15 | TRBV6-5 | TGTGCCAGCAGTCGCCGGGGGGAGGACGCGTACGAGCAGTACTTC | CASSRRGEDAYEQYF
TRBJ2-5 | . | few | 15 | TRBV19 | TGTGCCAGTAGCATTCCGGGGACTCAACAAGAGACCCAGTACTTC | CASSIPGTQQETQYF
TRBJ2-6 | . | few | 18 | TRBV7-8 | TGTGCCTCCAAGCATAAAAGGGGAAGGGCTTATGGGGCCAACGTCCTGACTTTC | CASKHKRGRAYGANVLTF
TRBJ2-7 | TRBD1 | few | 14 | TRBV7-9 | TGTGCCAGCAGCCCACGACAGGGAAGTAGCGAGCAGTACTTC | CASSPRQGSSEQYF
TRBJ1-2 | . | . | 12 | TRBV29-1 | TGCAGCGTTGTGCCGGCAGGGGATGGCTACACCTTC | CSVVPAGDGYTF
TRBJ2-1 | TRBD1 | . | 15 | TRBV5-1 | TGCGCCAGCAGCCCGGGACAGGGTCCCTACAATGAGCAGTTCTTC | CASSPGQGPYNEQFF
TRBJ2-1 | TRBD2 | many | 14 | TRBV18 | TGTGCCAGCTCACCACCACTAGCGGACAATGAGCAGTTCTTC | CASSPPLADNEQFF
TRBJ2-3 | TRBD2 | . | 19 | TRBV19 | TGTGCCAGTAGCCAACGACGGCTAGCGGGGGGCGCTAGCACAGATACGCAGTATTTT | CASSQRRLAGGASTDTQYF
TRBJ2-1 | . | . | 12 | TRBV6-6 | TGTGCCGGTCGGCGGGGAAACAATGAGCAGTTCTTC | CAGRRGNNEQFF
TRBJ2-1 | TRBD1 | . | 14 | TRBV6-1 | TGTGCCAGCAGTACCACCACGAGCAAAGGGGGCTTGTTCTTC | CASSTTTSKGGLFF
TRBJ2-3 | TRBD2 | many | 16 | TRBV7-9 | TGTGCCAGCAGCTTCTTAGTAGCGGGGGCTCGGGATACGCAGTATTTT | CASSFLVAGARDTQYF
TRBJ2-7 | . | few | 14 | TRBV2 | TGTGCCAGCAGTGATACGGACACCGGCTACGAGCAGTACTTC | CASSDTDTGYEQYF
TRBJ1-1 | . | . | 13 | TRBV5-6 | TGTGCCAGCAGCTTTCATCGACGGGGTGGAACTTTCTTT | CASSFHRRGGTFF
TRBJ2-3 | . | . | 15 | TRBV12-5 | TGTGCTAGTGGTTCGGTCAGGGGATTGGCAGATACGCAGTATTTT | CASGSVRGLADTQYF
TRBJ2-1 | TRBD1 | few | 14 | TRBV5-1 | TGCGCCAGGCCGGGACAGGGACCCTACAATGAGCAGTTCTTC | CARPGQGPYNEQFF
TRBJ1-1 | . | few | 15 | TRBV19 | TGTGCCAGTAGTATTTCGGTTAGATTGAACACTGAAGCTTTCTTT | CASSISVRLNTEAFF
TRBJ1-6 | TRBD1 | . | 14 | TRBV7-2 | TGTGCCAGCAGCCGAGACAGGGTGGGGTCACCCCTCCACTTT | CASSRDRVGSPLHF
TRBJ1-4 | . | . | 13 | TRBV6-5 | TGTGCCAGCAGGTTGACAGGCGAGGAAAAACTGTTTTTT | CASRLTGEEKLFF
TRBJ1-1 | . | . | 15 | TRBV6-5 | TGTGCCAGCAGCCGAGGTGCCACAGGGAACACTGAAGCTTTCTTT | CASSRGATGNTEAFF
TRBJ2-3 | TRBD2 | few | 16 | TRBV4-2 | TGTGCCAGCAGCCAAGCTCAGCGGGGGGGCACAGATACGCAGTATTTT | CASSQAQRGGTDTQYF
TRBJ2-7 | TRBD1 | few | 13 | TRBV29-1 | TGCAGCGCCGGGGGGACAGGGTTCCACGAGCAGTACTTC | CSAGGTGFHEQYF
TRBJ1-2 | TRBD1 | few | 14 | TRBV10-3 | TGTGCCATCAGTTTCGACAGGGAATCTTATGGCTACACCTTC | CAISFDRESYGYTF
TRBJ2-2 | TRBD2 | . | 15 | TRBV7-7 | TGTGCCAGCAGCTTGGGGACTAGTAACACCGGGGAGCTGTTTTTT | CASSLGTSNTGELFF
TRBJ1-5 | TRBD1 | . | 14 | TRBV7-9 | TGTGCCAGCAGCTTAGAGGACAGGAATCAGCCCCAGCATTTT | CASSLEDRNQPQHF
TRBJ1-1 | . | . | 10 | TRBV20-1 | TGCAGTGCTAGAGTTGGGAGAGCTTTCTTT | CSARVGRAFF
TRBJ2-1 | . | many | 14 | TRBV7-9 | TGTGCCAGCAGCTTAAGTGGGGGCCGGAATGAGCAGTTCTTC | CASSLSGGRNEQFF
TRBJ1-6 | . | . | 13 | TRBV6-5 | TGTGCCAGCAGTCAGCAGGGTAATTCACCCCTCCACTTT | CASSQQGNSPLHF
TRBJ2-7 | . | few | 15 | TRBV4-1 | TGCGCCAGCAGCCAAGATCACAGTGGCTCCTACGAGCAGTACTTC | CASSQDHSGSYEQYF
TRBJ2-5 | . | . | 13 | TRBV9 | TGTGCCAGCAGCCCTAGCCCAGTCGAGACCCAGTACTTC | CASSPSPVETQYF
TRBJ2-7 | . | few | 15 | TRBV18 | TGTGCCAGCTCACCGGACAGTTATAGCTCCTACGAGCAGTACTTC | CASSPDSYSSYEQYF